The clone carrying this T cell receptor beta chain has a handful of counts. What it recognizes is unknown. Each CDR3 protein gets one entry after TCRdb re-called the 5' RACE reads with MiXCR. The data contain 350,000 to 400,000 distinct CDR3 sequences, approximately 22% of them singletons. Germline V gene lookup returns CDR1 SEHNR and CDR2 FQNEAQ (reference sequence). This CDR3 spans 13 amino acids. V dropped 4 bases and J dropped 6 bases, with 10 bases sitting between them. The entry originates in a study of CD8 T cells in ankylosing spondylitis. Study findings and constraints: Relatively rare in peripheral blood, disease-linked clones were also CD8+. Several highly homologous variants made up a TCR beta motif, and this motif appeared characteristic of ankylosing spondylitis blood. Reportedly, matched ankylosing spondylitis synovial fluid was significantly enriched for disease-linked clones.

This receptor was identified in a male donor with ankylosing spondylitis or in good health (not recorded which). Sequencing was performed on blood, either unsorted or a sorted T cell fraction (not recorded which). The chain employs TRBV7-9 and TRBJ2-1; D may be TRBD2 (5 bases). The CDR3 loop is CASSSRRGNEQFF. The CDR3 nucleotides are TGTGCCAGCAGCTCCAGACGGGGCAATGAGCAGTTCTTC.